The sequence of this T cell receptor beta chain was determined in a study of human T cells and chemical hapten exposure. Study-level background: Slight differences in pooled library volume were the main source of varying TCR yields across samples.

The time point denotes: healthy volunteer bleed at 6 weeks. It was unfractionated whole blood from which total RNA was extracted. TCRdb itself ran the RACE reads through MiXCR, one entry per CDR3 protein. The table lists about 77,000 distinct CDR3 sequences, around 9.3% of them singletons. In its sample, this clonotype was seen a few times. Its matching antigen is unknown. Study-wide results and limits: Following DPC sensitization, TCRs present above 1 in 1000 frequency showed no change.

The sample was whole blood. The clonotype was recovered from a female donor in good health. Some clones in this sample may be carry-over from other donors' samples.

The CDR3 DNA reads as TGTGCCAGCTCACCACCTTTAGCGGGGGGCCGACACAATGAGCAGTTCTTC. Translated: CASSPPLAGGRHNEQFF. The chain has TRBV18 and TRBJ2-1; TRBD2 matches at 10 bases. The V segment lost 0 bases and the J segment 5 bases; nucleotides outside the gene matches: 7. CDR3 size: 17 residues. Germline loops: CDR1 KGHSH, CDR2 LQKENI.